These 5 T cell receptor beta chains originate from one sample sequenced in a study of T-cell memory formation after mild COVID-19. From the 5' RACE reads, TCRdb called clonotypes with MiXCR, one entry per CDR3 protein. This repertoire shows about 170,000 distinct CDR3 sequences, roughly 13% found once; its top ten account for 2.5% to 3.5%. The specimen sequenced was PBMCs or a T cell subset sorted from them (not recorded which). The receptors shown here come from a man between 18 and 29 years old who had mild COVID-19 (a few samples of this study predate the infection). Cell type and time point are not known.

The chain uses TRBV19 and TRBJ2-1; unclear D gene. The germline gives CDR1 LNHDA, CDR2 SQIVND (reference sequence). Trimming removed 6 bases at V and 5 bases at J, with 17 bases between. CDR3 size: 15 residues. The CDR3 protein is CASSPRWGRNNEQFF. CDR3 coding DNA: TGTGCCAGTAGCCCTCGATGGGGTCGAAACAATGAGCAGTTCTTC.

V usage is TRBV12-3 or TRBV12-4 and J usage is TRBJ1-2; D is uncertain. V lost 4 bases to trimming and J lost 2 bases, with 8 bases between them. The CDR3 spans 13 residues. The CDR3 loop reads CASSWSLNYGYTF. The CDR3 DNA reads TGTGCCAGCAGTTGGAGTCTAAACTATGGCTACACCTTC.

The chain is built from TRBV20-1 and TRBJ2-5; TRBD2 matches at 9 bases. The CDR3 totals 13 residues. The V segment lost 7 bases and the J segment 3 bases; nucleotides outside the gene matches: 6. Per the germline V gene, CDR1 is DFQATT and CDR2 is SNEGSKA (reference sequence). The DNA of the CDR3 is TGCAGTGTCCCGGGACTAGCCAAAGAGACCCAGTACTTC. Protein product: CSVPGLAKETQYF.

This clonotype was counted at least ten times. The CDR3 nucleotides are TGCGCCAGCAGCCTAGACAGGGCCTACGAGCAGTACTTC. Translated, it gives CASSLDRAYEQYF. The V gene is TRBV5-1, the J gene TRBJ2-7; 7 bases match TRBD1. The CDR3 covers 13 residues. The germline gives CDR1 SGHRS, CDR2 YFSETQ. J gave up 2 bases and V 4 bases, and 3 bases lay outside the gene matches.

The sample holds a few counts of this clonotype. The V call is TRBV24-1, the J call TRBJ1-5; D is unresolved. This CDR3 has 12 amino acids. Germline V lookup: CDR1 KGHDR, CDR2 SFDVKD. Trimming took 7 bases from V and 0 from J, leaving 3 bases between them. The CDR3 region has the DNA TGTGCCACCAGCGGTAGCAATCAGCCCCAGCATTTT. As protein: CATSGSNQPQHF.